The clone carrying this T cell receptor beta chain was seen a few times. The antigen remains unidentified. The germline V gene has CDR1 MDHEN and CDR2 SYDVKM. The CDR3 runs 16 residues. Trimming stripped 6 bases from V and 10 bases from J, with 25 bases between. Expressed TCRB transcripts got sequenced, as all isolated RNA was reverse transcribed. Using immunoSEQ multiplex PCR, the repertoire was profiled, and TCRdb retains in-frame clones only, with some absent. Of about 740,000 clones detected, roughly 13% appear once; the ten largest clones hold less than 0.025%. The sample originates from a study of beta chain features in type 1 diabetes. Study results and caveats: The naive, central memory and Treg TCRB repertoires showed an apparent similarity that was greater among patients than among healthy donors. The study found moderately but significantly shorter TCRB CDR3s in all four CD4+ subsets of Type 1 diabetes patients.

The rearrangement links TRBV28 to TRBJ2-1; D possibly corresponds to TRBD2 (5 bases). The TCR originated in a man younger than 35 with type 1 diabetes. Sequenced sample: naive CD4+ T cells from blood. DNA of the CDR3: TGTGCCAGCAGCCCGCCGGGATCCCTTAGCAAACTCGAGCAGTTCTTC. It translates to CASSPPGSLSKLEQFF.